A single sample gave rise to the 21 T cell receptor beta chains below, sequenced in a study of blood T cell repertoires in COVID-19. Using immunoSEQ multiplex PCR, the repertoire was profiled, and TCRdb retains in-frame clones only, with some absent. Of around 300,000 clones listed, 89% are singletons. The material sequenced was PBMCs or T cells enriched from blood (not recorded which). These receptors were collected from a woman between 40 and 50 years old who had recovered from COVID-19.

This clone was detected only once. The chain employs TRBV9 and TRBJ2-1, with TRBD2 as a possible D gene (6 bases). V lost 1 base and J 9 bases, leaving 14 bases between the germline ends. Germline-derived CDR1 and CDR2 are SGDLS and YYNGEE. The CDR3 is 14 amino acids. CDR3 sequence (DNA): TGTGCCAGCAGCGTATTTTTGGCGGGATCTGAGCAGTTCTTC. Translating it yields CASSVFLAGSEQFF.

The CDR3 region has the DNA TGTGCCAGCAGCCAATTCGGGACAGGGTCGGGGTCACCCCTCCACTTT. Protein product: CASSQFGTGSGSPLHF. The chain is built from TRBV3-1 (or the pseudogene TRBV3-2) and TRBJ1-6; 9 bases fit TRBD1. The V gene end was trimmed by 2 bases and the J gene end by 10 bases; junction bases not matched to a gene: 9. Looked up from germline, CDR1 is LGHDT and CDR2 is YNNKEL (reference sequence). The CDR3 totals 16 residues.

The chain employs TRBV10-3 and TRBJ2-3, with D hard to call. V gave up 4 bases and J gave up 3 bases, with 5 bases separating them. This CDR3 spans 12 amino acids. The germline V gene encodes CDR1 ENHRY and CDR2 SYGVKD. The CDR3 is CAISGQTDTQYF. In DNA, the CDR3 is TGTGCCATCAGTGGGCAGACAGATACGCAGTATTTT.

CDR3 DNA: TGCGCCAGCAGCTCAGGGACAGCCAGCACTGAAGCTTTCTTT. Amino acids: CASSSGTASTEAFF. The chain recombines TRBV5-1 with TRBJ1-1; 7 bases align to TRBD1. The germline gives CDR1 SGHRS, CDR2 YFSETQ. This CDR3 region has 14 residues. V was pared by 3 bases and J by 4 bases, with 6 bases of the junction left unmatched.

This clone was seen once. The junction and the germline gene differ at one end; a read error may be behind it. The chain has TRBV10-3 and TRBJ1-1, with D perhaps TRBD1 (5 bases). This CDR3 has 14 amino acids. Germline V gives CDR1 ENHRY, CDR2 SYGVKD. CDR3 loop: CAISESGGTQDFIF. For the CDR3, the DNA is TGTGCCATCAGTGAGTCTGGAGGGACTCAAGATTTTATCTTT.

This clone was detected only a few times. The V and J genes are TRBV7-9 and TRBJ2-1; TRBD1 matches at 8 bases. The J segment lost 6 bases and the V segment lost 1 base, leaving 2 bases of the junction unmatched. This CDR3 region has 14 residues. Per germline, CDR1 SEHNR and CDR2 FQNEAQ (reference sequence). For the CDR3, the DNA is TGTGCCAGCAGCTTAGGGACAGGGACCAATGAGCAGTTCTTC. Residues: CASSLGTGTNEQFF.

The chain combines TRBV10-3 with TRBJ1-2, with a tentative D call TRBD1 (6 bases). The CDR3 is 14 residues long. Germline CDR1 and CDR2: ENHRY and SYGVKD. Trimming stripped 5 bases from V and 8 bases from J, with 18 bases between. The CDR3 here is CAISYSDSLGGYTF. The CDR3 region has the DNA TGTGCCATCAGTTACTCGGACAGCCTCGGAGGCTACACCTTC.

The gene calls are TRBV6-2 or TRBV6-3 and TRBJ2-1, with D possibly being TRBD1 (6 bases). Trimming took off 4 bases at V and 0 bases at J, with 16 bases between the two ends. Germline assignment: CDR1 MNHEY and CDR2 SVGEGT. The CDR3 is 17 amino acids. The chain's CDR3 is CASSSRDRPSSYNEQFF. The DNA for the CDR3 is TGTGCCAGCAGTTCAAGAGACAGGCCCAGCTCCTACAATGAGCAGTTCTTC.

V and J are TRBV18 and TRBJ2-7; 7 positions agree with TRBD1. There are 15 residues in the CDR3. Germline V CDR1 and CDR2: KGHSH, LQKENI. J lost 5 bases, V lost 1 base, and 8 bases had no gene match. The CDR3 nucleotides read TGTGCCAGCTCACCACAGACAGGGCCAGGGGACGAGCAGTACTTC. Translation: CASSPQTGPGDEQYF.

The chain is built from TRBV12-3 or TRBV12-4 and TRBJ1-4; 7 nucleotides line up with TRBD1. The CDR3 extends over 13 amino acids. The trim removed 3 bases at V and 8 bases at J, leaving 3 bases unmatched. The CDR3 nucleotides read TGTGCCAGCAGTTTGGGGACAGAGGAAAAACTGTTTTTT. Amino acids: CASSLGTEEKLFF.

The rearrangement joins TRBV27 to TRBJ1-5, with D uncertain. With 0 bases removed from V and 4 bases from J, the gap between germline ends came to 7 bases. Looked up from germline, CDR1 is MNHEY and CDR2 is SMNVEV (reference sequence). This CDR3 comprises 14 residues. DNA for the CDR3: TGTGCCAGCAGTTTATCAGGGAGGAATCAGCCCCAGCATTTT. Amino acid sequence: CASSLSGRNQPQHF.

The CDR3 sequence is CATSREGGLEGGYEQFF. CDR3 DNA: TGTGCCACCAGCAGAGAAGGGGGACTAGAGGGAGGGTATGAGCAGTTCTTC. J is TRBJ2-1 and V is TRBV15; 8 bases map to TRBD2. V lost 0 bases, J lost 8 bases, and 12 bases stayed unmatched. CDR1 is LNHNV, CDR2 YYDKDF, per germline (reference sequence). The CDR3 has 17 amino acids.

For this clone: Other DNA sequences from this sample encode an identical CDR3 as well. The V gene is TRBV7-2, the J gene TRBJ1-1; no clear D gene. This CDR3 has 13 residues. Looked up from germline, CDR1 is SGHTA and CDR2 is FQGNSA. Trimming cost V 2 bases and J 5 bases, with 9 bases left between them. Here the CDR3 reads CASSLRQSTEAFF. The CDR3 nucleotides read TGTGCCAGCAGCTTAAGACAATCGACTGAAGCTTTCTTT. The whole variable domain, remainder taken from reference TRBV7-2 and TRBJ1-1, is GAGVSQSPSNKVTEKGKDVELRCDPISGHTALYWYRQSLGQGLEFLIYFQGNSAPDKSGLPSDRFSAERTGGSVSTLTIQRTQQEDSAVYLCASSLRQSTEAFFGQGTRLTVV.

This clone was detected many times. The CDR3 nucleotides read TGTGCCAGCAGCACCACTAGCGGCGCAGCCAAAAACATTCAGTACTTC. Its protein product is CASSTTSGAAKNIQYF. V and J are TRBV5-6 and TRBJ2-4, with 8 bases matching TRBD2. CDR3 length: 16 residues. V dropped 4 bases and J dropped 0; count of bases not matched to a gene: 6. Germline V gene data show CDR1 as SGHDT and CDR2 as YYEEEE.

The CDR3 region is CASSLQGLNSPLHF. In DNA form, the CDR3 reads TGTGCCAGCAGCTTACAGGGACTTAATTCACCCCTCCACTTT. V gene TRBV7-2 combines with J gene TRBJ1-6, with D possibly being TRBD1 (5 bases). This CDR3 region has 14 residues. V was pared by 2 bases and J by 6 bases, with 8 bases between. Looked up from germline, CDR1 is SGHTA and CDR2 is FQGNSA.

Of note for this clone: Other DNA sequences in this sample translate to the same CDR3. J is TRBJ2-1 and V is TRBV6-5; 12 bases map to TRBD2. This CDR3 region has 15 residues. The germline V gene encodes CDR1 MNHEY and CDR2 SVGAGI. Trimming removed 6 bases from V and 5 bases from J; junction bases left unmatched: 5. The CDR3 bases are TGTGCCAGCAGGACACTAGCGGGGGGTAACAATGAGCAGTTCTTC. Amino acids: CASRTLAGGNNEQFF.

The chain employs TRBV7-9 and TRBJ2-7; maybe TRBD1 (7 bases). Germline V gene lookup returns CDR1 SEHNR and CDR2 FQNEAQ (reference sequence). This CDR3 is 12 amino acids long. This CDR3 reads CVEEGASYEQYF. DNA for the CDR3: TGTGTCGAGGAGGGGGCCTCCTACGAGCAGTACTTC. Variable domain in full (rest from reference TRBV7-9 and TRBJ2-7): DTGVSQNPRHKITKRGQNVTFRCDPISEHNRLYWYRQTLGQGPEFLTYFQNEAQLEKSRLLSDRFSAERPKGSFSTLEIQRTEQGDSAMYLCVEEGASYEQYFGPGTRLTVT.

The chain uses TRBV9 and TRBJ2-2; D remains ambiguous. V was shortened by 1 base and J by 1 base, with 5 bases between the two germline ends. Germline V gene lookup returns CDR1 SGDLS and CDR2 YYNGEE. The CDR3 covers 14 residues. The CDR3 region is CASSVSGNTGELFF. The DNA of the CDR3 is TGTGCCAGCAGCGTATCGGGGAACACCGGGGAGCTGTTTTTT.

CDR3 amino acids: CASSYAALAGEQFF. CDR3 nucleotides: TGTGCCAGCAGTTACGCAGCGCTAGCGGGTGAGCAGTTCTTC. This chain links TRBV6-5 with TRBJ2-1; TRBD2 aligns across 8 bases. CDR1 and CDR2 from the germline V gene are MNHEY and SVGAGI. Trimming took 2 bases from V and 9 from J; bases not matched to a gene: 6. The CDR3 sequence is 14 residues long.

The CDR3 protein is CASSSQGTTTGRGNTIYF. CDR3 nucleotide sequence: TGCGCCAGCAGCTCACAGGGGACAACGACGGGGCGCGGAAACACCATATATTTT. This chain links TRBV5-1 with TRBJ1-3, with TRBD1 identical over 7 bases. CDR1 is SGHRS and CDR2 is YFSETQ in the germline V gene. J lost 4 bases, V lost 3 bases, and 16 bases had no gene match. The CDR3 is 18 residues long.

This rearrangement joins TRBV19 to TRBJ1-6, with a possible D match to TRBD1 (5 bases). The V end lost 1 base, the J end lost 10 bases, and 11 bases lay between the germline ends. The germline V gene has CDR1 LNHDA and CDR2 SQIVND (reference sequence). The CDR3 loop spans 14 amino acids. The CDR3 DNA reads TGTGCCAGTAGTATAGCAGGGTCCGGATCACCCCTCCACTTT. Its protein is CASSIAGSGSPLHF.